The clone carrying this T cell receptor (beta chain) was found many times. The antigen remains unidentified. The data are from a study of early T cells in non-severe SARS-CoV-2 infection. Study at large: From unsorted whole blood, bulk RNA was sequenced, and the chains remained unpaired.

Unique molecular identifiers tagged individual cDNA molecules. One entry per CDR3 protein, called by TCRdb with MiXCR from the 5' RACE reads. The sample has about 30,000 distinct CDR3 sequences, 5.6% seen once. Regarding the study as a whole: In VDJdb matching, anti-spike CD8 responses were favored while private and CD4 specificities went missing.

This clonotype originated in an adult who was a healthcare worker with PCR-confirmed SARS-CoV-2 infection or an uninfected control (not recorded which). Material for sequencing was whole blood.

CDR3 nucleotides: TGTGCCAGCAGCAAAAACAGCACAGATACGCAGTATTTT. Amino acids: CASSKNSTDTQYF. The rearrangement joins TRBV21-1 to TRBJ2-3. TRBV21-1 is a recognized pseudogene. The CDR3 is 13 residues long.